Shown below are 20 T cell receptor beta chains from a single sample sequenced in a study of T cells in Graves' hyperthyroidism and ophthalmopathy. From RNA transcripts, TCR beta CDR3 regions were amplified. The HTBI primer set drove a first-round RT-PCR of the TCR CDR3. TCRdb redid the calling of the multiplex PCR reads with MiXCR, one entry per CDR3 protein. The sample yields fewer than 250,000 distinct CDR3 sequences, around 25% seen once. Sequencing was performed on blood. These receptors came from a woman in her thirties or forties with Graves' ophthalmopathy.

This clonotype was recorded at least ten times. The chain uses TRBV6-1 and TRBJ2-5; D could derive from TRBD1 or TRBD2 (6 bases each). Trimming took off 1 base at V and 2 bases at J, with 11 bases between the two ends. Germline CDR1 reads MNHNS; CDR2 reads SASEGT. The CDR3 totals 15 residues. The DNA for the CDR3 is TGTGCCAGCAGTGAAGGCCCGGGGGCACAAGAGACCCAGTACTTC. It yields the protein CASSEGPGAQETQYF.

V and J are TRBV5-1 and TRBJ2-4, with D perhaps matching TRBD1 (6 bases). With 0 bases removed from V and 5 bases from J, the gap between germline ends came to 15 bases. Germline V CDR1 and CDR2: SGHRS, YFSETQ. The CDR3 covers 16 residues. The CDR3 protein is CASSLVGRGTENIQYF. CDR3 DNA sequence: TGCGCCAGCAGCTTGGTCGGCAGGGGCACCGAAAACATTCAGTACTTC.

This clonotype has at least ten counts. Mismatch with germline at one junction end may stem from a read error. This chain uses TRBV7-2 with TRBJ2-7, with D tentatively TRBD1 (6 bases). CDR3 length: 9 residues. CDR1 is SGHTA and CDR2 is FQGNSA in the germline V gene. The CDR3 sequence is CASSLLQGF. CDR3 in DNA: TGTGCCAGCAGCTTGCTACAGGGATTC.

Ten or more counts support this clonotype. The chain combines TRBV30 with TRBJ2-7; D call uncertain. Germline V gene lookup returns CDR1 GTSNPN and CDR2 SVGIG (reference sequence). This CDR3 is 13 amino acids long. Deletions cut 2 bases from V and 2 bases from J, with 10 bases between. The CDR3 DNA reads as TGTGCCTGGAGTCGAACTGCCCCCTACGAGCAGTACTTC. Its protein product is CAWSRTAPYEQYF.

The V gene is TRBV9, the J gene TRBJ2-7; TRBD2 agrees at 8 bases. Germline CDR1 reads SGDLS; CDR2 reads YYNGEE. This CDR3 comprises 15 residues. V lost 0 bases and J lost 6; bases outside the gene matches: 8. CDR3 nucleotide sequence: TGTGCCAGCAGCGTAGCAAGTACGGGGGGGAGCGAGCAGTACTTC. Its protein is CASSVASTGGSEQYF.

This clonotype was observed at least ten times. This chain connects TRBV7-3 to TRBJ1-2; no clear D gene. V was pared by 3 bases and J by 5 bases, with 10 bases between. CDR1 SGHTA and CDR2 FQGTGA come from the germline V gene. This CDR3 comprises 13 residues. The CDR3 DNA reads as TGTGCCAGCAGCTTTCGGAAATTATATGGCTACACCTTC. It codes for CASSFRKLYGYTF.

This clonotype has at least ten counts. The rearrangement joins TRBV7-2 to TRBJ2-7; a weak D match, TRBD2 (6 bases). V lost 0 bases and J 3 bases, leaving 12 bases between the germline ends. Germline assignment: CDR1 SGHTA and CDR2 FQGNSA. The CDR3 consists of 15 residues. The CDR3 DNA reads TGTGCCAGCAGCTTAGCTCCGGGACTTAACTACGAGCAGTACTTC. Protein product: CASSLAPGLNYEQYF. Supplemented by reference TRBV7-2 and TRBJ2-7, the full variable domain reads GAGVSQSPSNKVTEKGKDVELRCDPISGHTALYWYRQSLGQGLEFLIYFQGNSAPDKSGLPSDRFSAERTGGSVSTLTIQRTQQEDSAVYLCASSLAPGLNYEQYFGPGTRLTVT.

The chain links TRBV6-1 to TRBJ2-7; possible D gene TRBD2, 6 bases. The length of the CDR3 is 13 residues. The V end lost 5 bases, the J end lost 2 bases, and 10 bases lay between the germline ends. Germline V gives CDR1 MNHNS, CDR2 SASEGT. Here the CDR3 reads CASSRERAYEQYF. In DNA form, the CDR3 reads TGTGCCAGCAGTCGGGAGAGGGCCTACGAGCAGTACTTC.

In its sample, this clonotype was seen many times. CDR3 nucleotides: TGTGCCAGCAGAGGGGAGGGCGGTAACGCTTATGGCTACACCTTC. This translates into CASRGEGGNAYGYTF. The chain has TRBV28 and TRBJ1-2; a weak D match, TRBD1 (5 bases). This CDR3 has 15 amino acids. The V gene's germline CDR1 is MDHEN and CDR2 SYDVKM. Trimming took off 6 bases at V and 5 bases at J, with 19 bases between the two ends.

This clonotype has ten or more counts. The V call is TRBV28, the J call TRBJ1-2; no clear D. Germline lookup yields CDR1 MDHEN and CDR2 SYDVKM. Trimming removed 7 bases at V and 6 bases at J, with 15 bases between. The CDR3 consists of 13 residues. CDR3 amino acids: CASNQPPRHGYTF. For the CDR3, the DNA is TGTGCCAGCAACCAACCCCCCCGGCATGGCTACACCTTC.

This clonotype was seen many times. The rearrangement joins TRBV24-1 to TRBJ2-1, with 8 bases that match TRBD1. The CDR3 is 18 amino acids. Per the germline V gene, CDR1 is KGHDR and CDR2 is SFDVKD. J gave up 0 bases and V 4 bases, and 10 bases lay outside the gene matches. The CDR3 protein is CATSEGTGETSSYNEQFF. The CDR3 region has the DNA TGTGCCACCAGTGAGGGGACAGGAGAAACCAGCTCCTACAATGAGCAGTTCTTC.

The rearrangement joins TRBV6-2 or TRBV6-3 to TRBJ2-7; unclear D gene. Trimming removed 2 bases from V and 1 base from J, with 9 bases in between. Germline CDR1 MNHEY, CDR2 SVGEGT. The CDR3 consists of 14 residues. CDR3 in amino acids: CASSYRAESYEQYF. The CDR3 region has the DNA TGTGCCAGCAGTTACAGGGCCGAGTCCTACGAGCAGTACTTC.

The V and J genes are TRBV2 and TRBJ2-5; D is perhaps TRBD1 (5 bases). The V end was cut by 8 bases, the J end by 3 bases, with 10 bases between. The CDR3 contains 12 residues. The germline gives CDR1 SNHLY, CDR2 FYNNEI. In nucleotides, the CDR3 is TGTGCCAGCTGGGCAGGGAAAGAGACCCAGTACTTC. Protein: CASWAGKETQYF.

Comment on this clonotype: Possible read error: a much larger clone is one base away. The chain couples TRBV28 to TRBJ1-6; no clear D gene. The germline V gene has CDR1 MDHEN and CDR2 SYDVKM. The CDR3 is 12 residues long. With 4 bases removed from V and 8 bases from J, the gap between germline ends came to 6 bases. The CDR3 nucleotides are TGTGCCAGCAGTTCGCGCTATTCACCCCTCCACTTT. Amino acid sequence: CASSSRYSPLHF.

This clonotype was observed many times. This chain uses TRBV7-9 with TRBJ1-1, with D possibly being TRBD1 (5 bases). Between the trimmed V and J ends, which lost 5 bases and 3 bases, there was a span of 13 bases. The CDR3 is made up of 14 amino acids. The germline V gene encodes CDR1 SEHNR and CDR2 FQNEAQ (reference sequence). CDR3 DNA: TGTGCCAGCAGCCAAGAAGGGGTTCACACTGAAGCTTTCTTT. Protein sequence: CASSQEGVHTEAFF.

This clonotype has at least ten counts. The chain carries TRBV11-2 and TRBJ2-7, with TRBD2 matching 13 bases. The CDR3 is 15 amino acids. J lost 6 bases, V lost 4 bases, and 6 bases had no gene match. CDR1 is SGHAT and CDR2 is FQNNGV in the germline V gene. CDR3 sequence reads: CASSSRLAGGSEQYF. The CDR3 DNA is TGTGCCAGCAGCTCCAGACTAGCGGGAGGTTCCGAGCAGTACTTC.

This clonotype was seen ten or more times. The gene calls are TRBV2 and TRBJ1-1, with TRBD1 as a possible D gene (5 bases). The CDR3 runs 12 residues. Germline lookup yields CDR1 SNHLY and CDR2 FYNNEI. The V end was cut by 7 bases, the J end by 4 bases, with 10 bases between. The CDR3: CASTGQATEAFF. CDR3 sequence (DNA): TGTGCCAGCACAGGACAAGCCACTGAAGCTTTCTTT.

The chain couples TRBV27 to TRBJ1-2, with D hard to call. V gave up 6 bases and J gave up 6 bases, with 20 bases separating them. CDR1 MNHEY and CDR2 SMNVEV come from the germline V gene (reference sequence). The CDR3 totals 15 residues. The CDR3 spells CASSYTGGAGDGYTF. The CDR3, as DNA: TGTGCCAGCAGCTATACCGGTGGAGCGGGCGATGGCTACACCTTC.

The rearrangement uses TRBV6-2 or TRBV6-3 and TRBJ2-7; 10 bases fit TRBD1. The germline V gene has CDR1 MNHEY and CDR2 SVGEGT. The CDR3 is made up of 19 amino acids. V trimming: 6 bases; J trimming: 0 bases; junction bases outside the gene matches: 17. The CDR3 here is CASSLGTGTGASTSYEQYF. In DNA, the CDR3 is TGTGCCAGCAGCCTTGGGACCGGGACAGGGGCCTCCACCTCCTACGAGCAGTACTTC.

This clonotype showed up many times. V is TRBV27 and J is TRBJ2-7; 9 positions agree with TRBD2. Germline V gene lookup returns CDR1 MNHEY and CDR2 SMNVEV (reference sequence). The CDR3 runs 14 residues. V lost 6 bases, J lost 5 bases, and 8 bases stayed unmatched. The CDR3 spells CASRRAGGGDEQYF. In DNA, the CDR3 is TGTGCCAGCAGGCGAGCGGGAGGTGGAGACGAGCAGTACTTC.